These 20 T cell receptor beta chains were sequenced from one sample in a study of cytomegalovirus exposure and HLA in healthy donors. TCRdb's table, derived via immunoSEQ multiplex PCR, lists solely in-frame clones and lacks some. Of 100,000 to 150,000 clones listed, more than 75% are singletons. Specimen: PBMCs. These receptors were taken from a woman aged 30 to 39 in good health and CMV-seronegative.

The chain joins TRBV11-3 to TRBJ1-1; D is uncertain. The germline gives CDR1 SGHNT, CDR2 YENEEA. This CDR3 is built from 13 residues. The germline V and J ends were trimmed by 0 bases and 4 bases, with 6 bases remaining between them. The CDR3 region is CASSLDGFTEAFF. The CDR3 coding sequence is TGTGCCAGCAGCTTAGACGGGTTCACTGAAGCTTTCTTT.

A few counts support this clone. This chain joins TRBV7-3 and TRBJ2-7; D might be TRBD1 (5 bases). The V gene lost 4 bases and the J gene lost 3 bases, with 10 bases spanning the gap. The germline V gene has CDR1 SGHTA and CDR2 FQGTGA. The CDR3 loop spans 13 amino acids. CDR3 sequence (DNA): TGTGCCAGCAGCTCTTATCAGGGCTACGAGCAGTACTTC. Amino acids: CASSSYQGYEQYF.

The gene calls are TRBV9 and TRBJ2-7, with 7 nucleotides matching TRBD2. Germline V gene sequence: CDR1 SGDLS, CDR2 YYNGEE. V lost 4 bases to trimming and J lost 3 bases; unmatched junction nucleotides: 7. The length of the CDR3 is 14 residues. The CDR3 is CASSPRGGLYEQYF. CDR3 nucleotides: TGTGCCAGCAGCCCCCGGGGAGGGCTCTACGAGCAGTACTTC.

This chain uses TRBV5-1 with TRBJ2-5; a weak D match, TRBD1 (6 bases). The CDR3 contains 15 residues. The V and J ends lost 0 bases and 5 bases respectively, with 14 bases between them. Germline V gene data show CDR1 as SGHRS and CDR2 as YFSETQ. In nucleotides, the CDR3 is TGCGCCAGCAGCTTGGGGGCTGGGGGCCGGGAGACCCAGTACTTC. Amino acid sequence: CASSLGAGGRETQYF.

V is TRBV7-6 and J is TRBJ2-1; D unclear. The CDR3 runs to 13 residues. V lost 1 base, J lost 9 bases, and 10 bases lay in between. Germline CDR1 reads SGHVS; CDR2 reads FNYEAQ. DNA of the CDR3: TGTGCCAGCAGCTTAGGCGGAATTGTTGAGCAGTTCTTC. Translating gives CASSLGGIVEQFF.

This clone was detected once. The chain has TRBV27 and TRBJ1-2, with 7 bases that match TRBD1. V shed 4 bases and J 8 bases; nucleotides not matched to a gene: 13. CDR1 is MNHEY, CDR2 SMNVEV, per germline (reference sequence). This CDR3 spans 15 amino acids. This CDR3 reads CASSSPPTGVWGYTF. DNA for the CDR3: TGTGCCAGCAGTTCCCCTCCTACAGGGGTGTGGGGCTACACCTTC.

This clone has a single count. The rearrangement links TRBV6-1 to TRBJ1-3; D not certain. Germline assignment: CDR1 MNHNS and CDR2 SASEGT. The CDR3 spans 15 residues. V lost 2 bases and J lost 0, with 8 bases in between. Here the CDR3 DNA reads TGTGCCAGCAGTGAATTGGCAGGCTCTGGAAACACCATATATTTT. Its translation is CASSELAGSGNTIYF.

The CDR3 region is CASSPQRFGPQHF. CDR3 in DNA: TGTGCCAGTAGTCCTCAGCGGTTTGGGCCCCAGCATTTT. This chain links TRBV19 with TRBJ1-5; D remains ambiguous. Germline CDR1 reads LNHDA; CDR2 reads SQIVND (reference sequence). The CDR3 is 13 residues long. Trimming took 5 bases from V and 9 from J, leaving 14 bases between them.

The chain carries TRBV11-3 and TRBJ1-2; D remains ambiguous. V gave up 5 bases and J gave up 0 bases, with 13 bases separating them. The CDR3 spans 15 residues. Per the germline V gene, CDR1 is SGHNT and CDR2 is YENEEA. Written as DNA, the CDR3 is TGTGCCAGCAGCCTCTCTCTGACAACTAACTATGGCTACACCTTC. It codes for CASSLSLTTNYGYTF.

The genes are TRBV30 and TRBJ1-3, with no clear D. V was shortened by 4 bases and J by 4 bases, with 8 bases between the two germline ends. The CDR3 runs to 12 residues. CDR1 and CDR2 (germline): GTSNPN, SVGIG (reference sequence). CDR3 DNA sequence: TGTGCCTGGATACCGGGAGGAAACACCATATATTTT. It specifies CAWIPGGNTIYF.

The chain has TRBV18 and TRBJ1-3; the D gene is possibly TRBD1 (5 bases). V was trimmed by 3 bases and J by 5 bases, leaving 14 bases between them. The CDR3 is 15 amino acids. CDR1 and CDR2 (germline): KGHSH, LQKENI. The CDR3 coding sequence is TGTGCCAGCTCACCGATCCCAGGGCTGAGAAACACCATATATTTT. Translation gives CASSPIPGLRNTIYF.

This clone was counted between two and nine times. The chain links TRBV11-2 to TRBJ1-1, with D perhaps matching TRBD1 (6 bases). Germline-derived CDR1 and CDR2 are SGHAT and FQNNGV. The V and J ends lost 5 bases and 4 bases respectively, with 17 bases between them. This CDR3 spans 15 amino acids. This CDR3 is CASSPGQGWSTEAFF. The DNA of the CDR3 is TGTGCCAGCAGCCCCGGCCAGGGGTGGTCCACTGAAGCTTTCTTT.

V is TRBV28 and J is TRBJ2-5; TRBD1 agrees at 8 bases. CDR1 is MDHEN, CDR2 SYDVKM, per germline. Unmatched junction bases numbered 8, after V lost 4 bases and J lost 4 bases. This CDR3 has 15 residues. CDR3 nucleotides: TGTGCCAGCAGTTCCCCGACAGGGGCGGGAGAGACCCAGTACTTC. Translation: CASSSPTGAGETQYF.

The J gene is TRBJ1-5, the V gene TRBV11-3; TRBD1 aligns across 9 bases. The CDR3 sequence is 15 residues long. V trimming: 3 bases; J trimming: 1 base; junction bases outside the gene matches: 1. Germline V gene lookup returns CDR1 SGHNT and CDR2 YENEEA. The CDR3: CASSLDRGSNQPQHF. CDR3 sequence (DNA): TGTGCCAGCAGCTTGGACAGGGGAAGCAATCAGCCCCAGCATTTT.

V and J are TRBV10-3 and TRBJ2-1; 16 positions agree with TRBD2. CDR3 size: 15 residues. CDR1 ENHRY and CDR2 SYGVKD come from the germline V gene. The V and J ends lost 5 bases and 8 bases, in that order; junction bases with no gene match: 3. The CDR3 DNA reads TGTGCCATCAGTTCCGGGACTAGCGGGGGGGATGAGCAGTTCTTC. It yields the protein CAISSGTSGGDEQFF.

The genes are TRBV5-4 and TRBJ2-5; TRBD2 matches 13 bases. CDR1 is SGHNT, CDR2 YYREEE, per germline (reference sequence). J gave up 2 bases and V 3 bases, and 4 bases lay outside the gene matches. CDR3 length equals 16 residues. The CDR3 loop is CASSSGTSGVQETQYF. CDR3 nucleotides: TGTGCCAGCAGCTCCGGGACTAGCGGGGTGCAAGAGACCCAGTACTTC. Combining the CDR3 with reference TRBV5-4 and TRBJ2-5 gives the whole variable domain ETGVTQSPTHLIKTRGQQVTLRCSSQSGHNTVSWYQQALGQGPQFIFQYYREEENGRGNFPPRFSGLQFPNYSSELNVNALELDDSALYLCASSSGTSGVQETQYFGPGTRLLVL.

The V and J genes are TRBV5-1 and TRBJ1-2; 9 bases map to TRBD1. There are 16 residues in the CDR3. From germline, CDR1 is SGHRS and CDR2 YFSETQ. The junction had 9 bases not matched to a gene; V was cut back by 4 bases and J by 2 bases. Written as DNA, the CDR3 is TGCGCCAGCAGCCTCACCACCGGGACAGGGAACTATGGCTACACCTTC. It specifies CASSLTTGTGNYGYTF.

V is TRBV5-1 and J is TRBJ2-7, with TRBD1 as a possible D gene (7 bases). V was clipped by 4 bases and J by 2 bases, with 16 bases between them. Germline V gene lookup returns CDR1 SGHRS and CDR2 YFSETQ. The length of the CDR3 is 15 residues. CDR3: CASSVAGGGPYEQYF. In DNA form, the CDR3 reads TGCGCCAGCAGCGTAGCAGGGGGAGGACCCTACGAGCAGTACTTC. The complete variable domain, with remaining parts taken from reference TRBV5-1 and TRBJ2-7, reads KAGVTQTPRYLIKTRGQQVTLSCSPISGHRSVSWYQQTPGQGLQFLFEYFSETQRNKGNFPGRFSGRQFSNSRSEMNVSTLELGDSALYLCASSVAGGGPYEQYFGPGTRLTVT.

V usage is TRBV29-1 and J usage is TRBJ1-2; D gene ambiguous. The CDR3 consists of 13 residues. Germline loops: CDR1 SQVTM, CDR2 ANQGSEA. V was trimmed by 6 bases and J by 3 bases, leaving 14 bases between them. Here the CDR3 DNA reads TGCAGCGTCGTATTGGTTGCGGACTATGGCTACACCTTC. It codes for CSVVLVADYGYTF.

This chain connects TRBV27 to TRBJ1-2; a possible D gene is TRBD1 (5 bases). There are 17 residues in the CDR3. V was pared by 4 bases and J by 3 bases, with 21 bases between. Germline lookup yields CDR1 MNHEY and CDR2 SMNVEV (reference sequence). This CDR3 reads CASSSHGGEKLYYGYTF. The CDR3 DNA reads TGTGCCAGCAGTTCCCACGGGGGGGAAAAGCTCTACTATGGCTACACCTTC.